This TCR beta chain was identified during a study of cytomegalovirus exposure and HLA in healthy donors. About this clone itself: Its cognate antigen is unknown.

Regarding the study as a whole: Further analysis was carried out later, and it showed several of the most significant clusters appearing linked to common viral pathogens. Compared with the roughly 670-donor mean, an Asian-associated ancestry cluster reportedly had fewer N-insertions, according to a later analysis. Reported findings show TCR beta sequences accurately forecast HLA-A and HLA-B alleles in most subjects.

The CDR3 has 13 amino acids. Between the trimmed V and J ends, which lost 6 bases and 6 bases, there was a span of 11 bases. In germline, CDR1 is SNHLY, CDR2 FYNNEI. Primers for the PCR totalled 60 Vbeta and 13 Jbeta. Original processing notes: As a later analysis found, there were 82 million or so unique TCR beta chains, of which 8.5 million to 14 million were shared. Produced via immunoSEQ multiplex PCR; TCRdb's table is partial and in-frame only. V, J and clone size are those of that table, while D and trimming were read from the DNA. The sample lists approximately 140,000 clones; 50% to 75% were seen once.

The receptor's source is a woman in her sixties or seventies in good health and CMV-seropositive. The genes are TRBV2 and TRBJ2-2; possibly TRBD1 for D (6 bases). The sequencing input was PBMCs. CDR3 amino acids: CASRIQGPGELFF. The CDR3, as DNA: TGTGCCAGCAGAATACAGGGTCCCGGGGAGCTGTTTTTT.